This T cell receptor beta chain was profiled in a study of T cell responses to AZD1222 COVID-19 vaccine. Study results and caveats: At 160-218 and 743-854, vaccine-associated CD4 TCRs were dominant, and they spanned spike. Reportedly, close to half of spike-specific TCRs are directed against unmutated variant regions. With two AZD1222 doses given, Spike-specific TCR breadth and depth both rose.

This CDR3 has 15 residues. CDR1 is LGHDT, CDR2 YNNKEL, per germline (reference sequence). V trimming: 8 bases; J trimming: 4 bases; junction bases outside the gene matches: 9. About this clone itself: Its antigen is still unknown.

Repertoires were generated with immunoSEQ multiplex PCR, while TCRdb's copy carries only in-frame clones and drops some. This table holds some 120,000 clones, about 86% found once. This chain joins TRBV3-1 (or the pseudogene TRBV3-2) and TRBJ2-3; 10 nucleotides line up with TRBD2. The receptor comes from an adult in good health. The specimen was peripheral blood, collected on day 0 of AZD1222 vaccination. The CDR3 nucleotides are TGTGCCAGCGCCAAAGGAGCGGGAGGGGCAGATACGCAGTATTTT. Protein product: CASAKGAGGADTQYF.